This TCR beta chain was found in a study of blood T cells in healthy people across ages. Then a second PCR, running roughly 7 to 11 cycles, was carried out with a sample-barcoded 5' primer and a J-beta primer mix. Every sample returned 3 million or more CDR3-containing paired-end reads. TCRdb fed the 5' RACE reads into MiXCR, producing one record per CDR3 protein. In the table there are about 1.5 million distinct CDR3 sequences, 35% to 45% of which are singletons. The specimen was blood. The TCR originated in a woman aged 18-29 years in good health.

The chain's CDR3 is CSATGTVHQPQHF. CDR3 coding DNA: TGCAGTGCGACAGGGACTGTACATCAGCCCCAGCATTTT. The V gene is TRBV20-1, the J gene TRBJ1-5; TRBD1 agrees at 7 bases. Germline-derived CDR1 and CDR2 are DFQATT and SNEGSKA (reference sequence). Trimming took 6 bases from V and 5 from J; bases not matched to a gene: 7. The CDR3 spans 13 residues.